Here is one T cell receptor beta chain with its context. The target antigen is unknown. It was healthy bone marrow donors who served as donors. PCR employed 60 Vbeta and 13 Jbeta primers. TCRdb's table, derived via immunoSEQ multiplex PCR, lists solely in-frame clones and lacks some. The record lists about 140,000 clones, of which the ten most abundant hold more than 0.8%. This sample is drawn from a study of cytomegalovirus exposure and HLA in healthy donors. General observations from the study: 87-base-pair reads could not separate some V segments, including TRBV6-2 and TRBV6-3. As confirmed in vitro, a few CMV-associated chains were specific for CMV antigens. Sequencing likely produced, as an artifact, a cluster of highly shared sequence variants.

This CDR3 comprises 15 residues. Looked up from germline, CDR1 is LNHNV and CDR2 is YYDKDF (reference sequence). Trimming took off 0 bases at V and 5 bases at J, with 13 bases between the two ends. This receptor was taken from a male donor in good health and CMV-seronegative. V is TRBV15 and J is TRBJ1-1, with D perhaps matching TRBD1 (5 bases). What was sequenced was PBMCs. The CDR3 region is CATSREGTPGTEAFF. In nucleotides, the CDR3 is TGTGCCACCAGCAGAGAGGGGACTCCAGGGACTGAAGCTTTCTTT. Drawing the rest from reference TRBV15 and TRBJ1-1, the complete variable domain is DAMVIQNPRYQVTQFGKPVTLSCSQTLNHNVMYWYQQKSSQAPKLLFHYYDKDFNNEADTPDNFQSRRPNTSFCFLDIRSPGLGDTAMYLCATSREGTPGTEAFFGQGTRLTVV.